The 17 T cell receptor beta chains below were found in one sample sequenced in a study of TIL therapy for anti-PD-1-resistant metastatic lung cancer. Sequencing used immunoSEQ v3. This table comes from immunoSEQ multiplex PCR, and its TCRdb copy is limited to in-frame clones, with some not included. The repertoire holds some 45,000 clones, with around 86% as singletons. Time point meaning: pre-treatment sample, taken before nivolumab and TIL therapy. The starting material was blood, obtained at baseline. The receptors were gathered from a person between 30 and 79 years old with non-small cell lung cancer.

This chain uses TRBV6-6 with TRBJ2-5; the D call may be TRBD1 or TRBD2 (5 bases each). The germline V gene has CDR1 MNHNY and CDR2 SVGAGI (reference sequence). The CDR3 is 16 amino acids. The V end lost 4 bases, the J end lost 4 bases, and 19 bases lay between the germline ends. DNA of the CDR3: TGTGCCAGCAGTTCAAACACGGGGCGGCAGGGAGAGACCCAGTACTTC. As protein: CASSSNTGRQGETQYF.

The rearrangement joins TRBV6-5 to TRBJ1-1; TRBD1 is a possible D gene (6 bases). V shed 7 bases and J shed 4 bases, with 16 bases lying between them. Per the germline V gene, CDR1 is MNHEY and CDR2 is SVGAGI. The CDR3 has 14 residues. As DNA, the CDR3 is TGTGCCAGCACGCTAGCAGGGGTGTTCACTGAAGCTTTCTTT. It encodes CASTLAGVFTEAFF.

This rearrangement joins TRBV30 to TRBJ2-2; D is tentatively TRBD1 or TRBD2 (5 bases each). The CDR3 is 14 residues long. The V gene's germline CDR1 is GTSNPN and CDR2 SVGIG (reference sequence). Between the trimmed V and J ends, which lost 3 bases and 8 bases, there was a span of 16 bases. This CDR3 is CAWRGPLVGGELFF. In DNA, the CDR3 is TGTGCCTGGAGGGGACCACTAGTAGGGGGGGAGCTGTTTTTT.

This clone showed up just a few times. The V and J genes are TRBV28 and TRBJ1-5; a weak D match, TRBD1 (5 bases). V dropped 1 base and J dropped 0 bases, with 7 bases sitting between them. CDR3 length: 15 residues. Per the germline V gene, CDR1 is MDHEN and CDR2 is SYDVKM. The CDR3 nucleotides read TGTGCCAGCAGTTTATTGGGGGTTAGCAATCAGCCCCAGCATTTT. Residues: CASSLLGVSNQPQHF.

The CDR3 loop reads CASGGGSGNTIYF. The CDR3 nucleotides read TGTGCCAGCGGAGGCGGGTCTGGAAACACCATATATTTT. V usage is TRBV25-1 and J usage is TRBJ1-3, with D unresolved. In germline, CDR1 is MGHDK, CDR2 SYGVNS. The CDR3 is made up of 13 amino acids. V lost 8 bases and J lost 1, with 9 bases in between.

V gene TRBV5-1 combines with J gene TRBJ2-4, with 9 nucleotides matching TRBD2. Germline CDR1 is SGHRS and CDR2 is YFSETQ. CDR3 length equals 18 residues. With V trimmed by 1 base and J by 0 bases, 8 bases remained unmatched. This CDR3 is CASSLMASGILAKNIQYF. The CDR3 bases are TGCGCCAGCAGCTTGATGGCTAGCGGGATACTAGCCAAAAACATTCAGTACTTC.

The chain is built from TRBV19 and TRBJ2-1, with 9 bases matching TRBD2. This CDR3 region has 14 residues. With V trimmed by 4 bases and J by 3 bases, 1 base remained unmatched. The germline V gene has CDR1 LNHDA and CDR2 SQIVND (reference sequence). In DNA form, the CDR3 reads TGTGCCAGTAGTAGCGGGAGGGACTACAATGAGCAGTTCTTC. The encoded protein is CASSSGRDYNEQFF.

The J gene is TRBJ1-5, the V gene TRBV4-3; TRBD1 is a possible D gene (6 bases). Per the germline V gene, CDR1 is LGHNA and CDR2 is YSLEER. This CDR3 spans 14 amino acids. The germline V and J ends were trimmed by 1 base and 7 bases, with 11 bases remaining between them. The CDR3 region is CASSQARGRQPQHF. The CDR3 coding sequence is TGCGCCAGCAGCCAAGCCAGGGGTAGACAGCCCCAGCATTTT.

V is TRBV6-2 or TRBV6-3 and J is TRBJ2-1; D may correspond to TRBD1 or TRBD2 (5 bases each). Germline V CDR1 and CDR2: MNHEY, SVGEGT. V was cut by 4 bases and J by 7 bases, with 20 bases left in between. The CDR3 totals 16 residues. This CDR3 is CASSSRTGLRRNEQFF. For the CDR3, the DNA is TGTGCCAGCAGTTCCCGGACGGGGCTTCGAAGGAATGAGCAGTTCTTC.

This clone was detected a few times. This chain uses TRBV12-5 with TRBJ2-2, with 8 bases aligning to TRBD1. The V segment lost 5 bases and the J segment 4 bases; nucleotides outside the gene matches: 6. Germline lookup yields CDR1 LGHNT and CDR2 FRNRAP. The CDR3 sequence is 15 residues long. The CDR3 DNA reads TGTGCTAGTGGTCCCGGACAGGGATTCACCGGGGAGCTGTTTTTT. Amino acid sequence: CASGPGQGFTGELFF.

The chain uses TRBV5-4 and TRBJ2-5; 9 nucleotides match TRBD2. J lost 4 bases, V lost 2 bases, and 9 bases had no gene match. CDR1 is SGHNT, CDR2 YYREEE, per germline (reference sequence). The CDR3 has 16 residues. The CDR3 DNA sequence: TGTGCCAGCAGCTTCTCGCGGGGGGGCCTGAGAGAGACCCAGTACTTC. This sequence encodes CASSFSRGGLRETQYF.

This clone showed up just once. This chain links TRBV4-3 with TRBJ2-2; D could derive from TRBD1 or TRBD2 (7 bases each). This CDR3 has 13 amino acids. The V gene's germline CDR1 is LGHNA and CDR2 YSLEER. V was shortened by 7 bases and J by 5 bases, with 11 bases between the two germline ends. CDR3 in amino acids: CASTRGGTGELFF. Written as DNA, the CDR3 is TGCGCCAGCACCAGGGGGGGTACCGGGGAGCTGTTTTTT.

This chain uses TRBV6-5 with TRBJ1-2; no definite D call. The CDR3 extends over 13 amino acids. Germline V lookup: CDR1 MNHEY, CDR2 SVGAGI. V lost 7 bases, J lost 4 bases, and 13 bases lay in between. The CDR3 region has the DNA TGTGCCAGCAACCTAACACGGTGCTATGGCTACACCTTC. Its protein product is CASNLTRCYGYTF.

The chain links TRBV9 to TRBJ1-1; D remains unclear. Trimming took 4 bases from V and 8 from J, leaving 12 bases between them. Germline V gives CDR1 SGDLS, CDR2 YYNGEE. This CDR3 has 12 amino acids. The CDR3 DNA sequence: TGTGCCAGCAGCCCCTTGACACTGGAAGCTTTCTTT. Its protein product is CASSPLTLEAFF.

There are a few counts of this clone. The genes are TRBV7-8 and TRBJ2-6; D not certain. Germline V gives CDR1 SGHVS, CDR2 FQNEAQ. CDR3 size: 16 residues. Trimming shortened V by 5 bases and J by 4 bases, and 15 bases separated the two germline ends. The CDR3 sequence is CASSHDWGSGANVLTF. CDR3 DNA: TGTGCCAGCAGCCACGATTGGGGTTCCGGGGCCAACGTCCTGACTTTC. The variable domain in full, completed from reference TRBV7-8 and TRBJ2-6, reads GAGVSQSPRYKVAKRGQDVALRCDPISGHVSLFWYQQALGQGPEFLTYFQNEAQLDKSGLPSDRFFAERPEGSVSTLKIQRTQQEDSAVYLCASSHDWGSGANVLTFGAGSRLTVL.

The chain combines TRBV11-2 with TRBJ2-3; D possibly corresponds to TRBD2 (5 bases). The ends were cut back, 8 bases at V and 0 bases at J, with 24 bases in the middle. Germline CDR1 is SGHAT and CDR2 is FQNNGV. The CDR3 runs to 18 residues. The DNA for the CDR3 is TGTGCCAGCGGCCCCCGGAGGTATGGAGAGGCTAGCACAGATACGCAGTATTTT. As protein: CASGPRRYGEASTDTQYF.

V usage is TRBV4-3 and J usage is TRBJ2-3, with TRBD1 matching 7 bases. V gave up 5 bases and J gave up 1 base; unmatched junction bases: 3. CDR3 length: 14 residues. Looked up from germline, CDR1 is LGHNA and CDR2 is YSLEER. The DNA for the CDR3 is TGCGCCAGCAGCACAGGGGTGCGCACAGATACGCAGTATTTT. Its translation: CASSTGVRTDTQYF.